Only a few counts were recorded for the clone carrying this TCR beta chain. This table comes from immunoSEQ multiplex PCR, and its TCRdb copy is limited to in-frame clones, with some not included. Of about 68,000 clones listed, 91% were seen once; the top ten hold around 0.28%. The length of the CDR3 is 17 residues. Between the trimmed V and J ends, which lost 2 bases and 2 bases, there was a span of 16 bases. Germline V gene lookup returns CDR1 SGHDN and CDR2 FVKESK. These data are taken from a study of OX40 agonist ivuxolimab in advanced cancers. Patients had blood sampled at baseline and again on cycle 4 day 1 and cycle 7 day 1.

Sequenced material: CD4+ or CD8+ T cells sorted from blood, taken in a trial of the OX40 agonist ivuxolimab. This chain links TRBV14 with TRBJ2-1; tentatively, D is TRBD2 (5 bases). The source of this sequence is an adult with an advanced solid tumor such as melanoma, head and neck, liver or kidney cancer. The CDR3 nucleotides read TGTGCCAGCAGCCAAAAGATGGACTTAGTCGCCTACAATGAGCAGTTCTTC. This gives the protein CASSQKMDLVAYNEQFF. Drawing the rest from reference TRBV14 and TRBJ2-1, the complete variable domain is EAGVTQFPSHSVIEKGQTVTLRCDPISGHDNLYWYRRVMGKEIKFLLHFVKESKQDESGMPNNRFLAERTGGTYSTLKVQPAELEDSGVYFCASSQKMDLVAYNEQFFGPGTRLTVL.